The TCR beta chain under discussion was sequenced for a study of shared clonotypes between healthy human individuals. The CDR3 totals 14 residues. Germline V gene sequence: CDR1 SGHNT, CDR2 YENEEA. Trimming took 3 bases from V and 0 from J; bases not matched to a gene: 0. Original data processing: Filtering was not the same, since immunoSEQ gave junction-only sequences without quality scores. Some clones are missing from TCRdb's copy, which holds only in-frame ones; the method was immunoSEQ multiplex PCR. That table is the source of V, J and clone size, and D and trimming were worked out from the DNA. Here the sample spans about 2.4 million clones, 80% to 95% being singletons.

Sequenced sample: naive CD4+ T cells from PBMCs. Subset defined: CD45RA+ positively selected. This chain connects TRBV11-3 to TRBJ2-3; the match to TRBD2 covers 7 bases. This TCR was recovered from a man aged 18 to 30 in good health. Some clones in this sample may be carry-over from other donors' samples. The CDR3 sequence: CASSFSGSTDTQYF. CDR3 DNA sequence: TGTGCCAGCAGCTTTAGCGGGAGCACAGATACGCAGTATTTT.